One and the same sample provided the 28 T cell receptor beta chains below, sequenced in a study of regulatory T cells in long-lasting Graves disease. Time point given: persistent/refractory GD, antithyroid drugs over 5 years with positive TRAb. Scientists built the TCR library using RNA that was extracted from PBMCs. For TCR beta, libraries came from iRepertoire HTBI primers and Arm-PCR of CDR3 regions. Each CDR3 protein is one row after TCRdb ran MiXCR on the multiplex PCR reads. The sample records 650,000 to 700,000 distinct CDR3 sequences, approximately 29% being singletons. The sequenced sample was peripheral blood mononuclear cells (PBMCs), obtained when the disease was refractory, from a patient treated with antithyroid drugs. The receptor set was obtained from a female donor with Graves disease.

The chain links TRBV7-2 to TRBJ2-6, with D unclear. This CDR3 region has 14 residues. CDR1 and CDR2 (germline): SGHTA, FQGNSA. Trimming shortened V by 4 bases and J by 0 bases, and 4 bases separated the two germline ends. CDR3 nucleotide sequence: TGTGCCAGCAGCTCCAGCTCTGGGGCCAACGTCCTGACTTTC. This codes for CASSSSSGANVLTF.

This clonotype was recorded a few times. The V call is TRBV6-1, the J call TRBJ1-5; D gene unclear. Germline CDR1 and CDR2: MNHNS and SASEGT. This CDR3 comprises 15 residues. Trimming removed 6 bases from V and 2 bases from J, with 14 bases in between. CDR3 nucleotides: TGTGCCAGCAGCCAGCCGCCAGAACGCAATCAGCCCCAGCATTTT. Its protein product is CASSQPPERNQPQHF.

In this sample, this clonotype turned up a few times. The rearrangement links TRBV3-1 to TRBJ2-2, with 7 positions matching TRBD2. Germline trimming cut 3 bases from V and 7 bases from J; bases unmatched to any gene: 2. Germline V lookup: CDR1 LGHDT, CDR2 YNNKEL (reference sequence). This CDR3 is built from 13 residues. This CDR3 is CASSQGGHGELFF. In DNA, the CDR3 is TGTGCCAGCAGCCAGGGAGGGCACGGGGAGCTGTTTTTT.

On this clonotype: An end of the junction does not agree with germline; a read error may underlie this. The V call is TRBV6-2 or TRBV6-3, the J call TRBJ1-5, with 10 bases aligning to TRBD1. Germline CDR1 MNHEY, CDR2 SVGEGT. The CDR3 covers 16 residues. CDR3: CASSYLRDRGGQPRHF. The CDR3 region has the DNA TGTGCCAGCAGTTATCTACGGGACAGGGGCGGTCAGCCCCGGCATTTT.

This clonotype was seen more than once but under ten times. This chain joins TRBV13 and TRBJ1-1; possible D gene TRBD1, 5 bases. CDR3 length: 14 amino acids. Germline V gene sequence: CDR1 PRHDT, CDR2 FYEKMQ (reference sequence). V was clipped by 0 bases and J by 8 bases, with 13 bases between them. CDR3 in DNA: TGTGCCAGCAGCTTAGGGGACCGGGACGGGGAAGCTTTCTTT. Encoded protein: CASSLGDRDGEAFF.

The chain carries TRBV3-1 and TRBJ1-1; no firm D call. Trimming removed 0 bases at V and 3 bases at J, with 8 bases between. This CDR3 comprises 14 residues. From germline, CDR1 is LGHDT and CDR2 YNNKEL (reference sequence). The CDR3 DNA sequence: TGTGCCAGCAGCCAAGACGCCACGTACACTGAAGCTTTCTTT. As protein: CASSQDATYTEAFF.

The genes are TRBV5-1 and TRBJ2-7; 9 bases are shared with TRBD2. The CDR3 extends over 16 amino acids. Germline lookup yields CDR1 SGHRS and CDR2 YFSETQ. Unmatched junction bases numbered 10, after V lost 1 base and J lost 5 bases. The CDR3 DNA sequence: TGCGCCAGCAGCTTGTCGGATGCTAGCGGGAAACACGAGCAGTACTTC. Amino acids: CASSLSDASGKHEQYF.

This chain joins TRBV10-3 and TRBJ1-1; maybe TRBD1 (5 bases). V shed 0 bases and J shed 10 bases, with 12 bases lying between them. This CDR3 is 13 amino acids long. In germline, CDR1 is ENHRY, CDR2 SYGVKD. DNA for the CDR3: TGTGCCATCAGTGAGTCGGAGGGGTGGGGAGCTTTCTTT. Residues: CAISESEGWGAFF.

The chain employs TRBV13 and TRBJ2-3; D is unresolved. Trimming removed 5 bases from V and 6 bases from J, with 15 bases in between. This CDR3 is 14 amino acids long. CDR1 is PRHDT, CDR2 FYEKMQ, per germline (reference sequence). This chain's CDR3 is CASSLYRSSDTQYF. The CDR3 coding sequence is TGTGCCAGCAGCCTCTACCGGAGCTCCGATACGCAGTATTTT.

This clonotype was observed many times. The chain carries TRBV12-3 or TRBV12-4 and TRBJ1-4; 9 bases agree with TRBD1. V lost 10 bases to trimming and J lost 10 bases; unmatched junction nucleotides: 7. The CDR3 sequence is 12 residues long. CDR3 residues: CATGQGRGKLFF. The CDR3 DNA reads TGTGCCACAGGACAGGGGCGGGGAAAACTGTTTTTT.

This clonotype was observed a few times. The V call is TRBV6-1, the J call TRBJ1-1; D perhaps matches TRBD1 (5 bases). Germline V gene lookup returns CDR1 MNHNS and CDR2 SASEGT. This CDR3 has 12 residues. Trimming pared 7 bases from V and 4 bases from J, leaving 10 bases between. The CDR3 DNA reads as TGTGCCAGCATCCAGGGAGGCACTGAAGCTTTCTTT. Protein: CASIQGGTEAFF.

The rearrangement joins TRBV27 to TRBJ2-7, with D possibly matching TRBD2 (6 bases). V lost 5 bases to trimming and J lost 0 bases, with 20 bases between them. CDR3 size: 17 residues. CDR1 and CDR2 (germline): MNHEY, SMNVEV (reference sequence). CDR3 region: CASSPRERARSSYEQYF. CDR3 DNA sequence: TGTGCCAGCAGTCCCAGGGAGCGGGCCCGAAGCTCCTACGAGCAGTACTTC.

This clonotype came up many times. The chain combines TRBV19 with TRBJ1-2; 7 bases map to TRBD1. The length of the CDR3 is 15 residues. CDR1 and CDR2 from the germline V gene are LNHDA and SQIVND (reference sequence). Losses at the gene ends were 4 bases for V and 3 bases for J; bases not matched to a gene: 8. The CDR3, as DNA: TGTGCCAGTAGTAAATCAGGACAGGTGGACTATGGCTACACCTTC. This translates into CASSKSGQVDYGYTF.

The chain couples TRBV11-3 to TRBJ1-1; a possible D gene is TRBD1 (5 bases). V lost 1 base to trimming and J lost 7 bases, with 10 bases between them. Germline V gene lookup returns CDR1 SGHNT and CDR2 YENEEA. This CDR3 comprises 13 residues. Here the CDR3 reads CASSLVGGGEAFF. CDR3 nucleotides: TGTGCCAGCAGCTTAGTGGGGGGGGGTGAAGCTTTCTTT.

This sequence joins TRBV10-1 and TRBJ1-1; possibly TRBD1 for D (5 bases). CDR3 length equals 13 residues. Germline loops: CDR1 WNHNN, CDR2 SYGVQD (reference sequence). Deletions cut 7 bases from V and 3 bases from J, with 12 bases between. The CDR3 nucleotides are TGCGCCAGCAAGGCCTCGGGGGACACTGAAGCTTTCTTT. It specifies CASKASGDTEAFF.

This clonotype was seen ten or more times. This chain connects TRBV28 to TRBJ1-2; the D gene is possibly TRBD1 (5 bases). Trimming took 5 bases from V and 4 from J, leaving 17 bases between them. The CDR3 length is 15 residues. Germline CDR1 MDHEN, CDR2 SYDVKM. CDR3 bases: TGTGCCAGCAGTCCGGCCACACCGGGGGTCTATGGCTACACCTTC. Its translation is CASSPATPGVYGYTF.

Turning to this clonotype: Possible read error: a much larger clone is one base away. The chain employs TRBV6-1 and TRBJ1-2; D remains ambiguous. Trimming took 6 bases from V and 7 from J, leaving 21 bases between them. Per germline, CDR1 MNHNS and CDR2 SASEGT. The CDR3 contains 15 residues. CDR3 nucleotides: TGTGCCAGCAGGCTAAGTCAAAGGGTCGACTGTGGCTACACCTTC. The encoded protein is CASRLSQRVDCGYTF.

The genes are TRBV3-1 and TRBJ1-5; D remains ambiguous. CDR1 is LGHDT, CDR2 YNNKEL, per germline (reference sequence). V was clipped by 1 base and J by 2 bases, with 6 bases between them. The CDR3 is 14 residues long. The CDR3 protein is CASSQVKGNQPQHF. CDR3 DNA: TGTGCCAGCAGCCAAGTGAAGGGCAATCAGCCCCAGCATTTT.

This clonotype was recorded once. This rearrangement joins TRBV27 to TRBJ2-7; TRBD2 might be the D (5 bases). The J call may be mistaken, given a closer DNA end match to TRBJ2-1. In germline, CDR1 is MNHEY, CDR2 SMNVEV (reference sequence). CDR3 length: 16 amino acids. CDR3 residues: CASSQIWGERSYEQFF. CDR3 bases: TGTGCCAGCAGTCAGATCTGGGGAGAGAGGTCCTACGAGCAGTTCTTC.

This clonotype was counted ten times or more. The chain recombines TRBV10-2 with TRBJ1-2, with 8 positions matching TRBD1. CDR3 size: 14 residues. Germline V gives CDR1 WSHSY, CDR2 SAAADI. Trimming cost V 6 bases and J 6 bases; bases outside gene matches: 9. The CDR3 nucleotides read TGCGCCAGCAGCCTACAGGGGGGAGGCCATGGCTACACCTTC. Residues: CASSLQGGGHGYTF.

CDR3 loop: CASFAGLRNSGNTIYF. Here the CDR3 DNA reads TGTGCCAGCTTTGCGGGACTCCGAAACTCTGGAAACACCATATATTTT. This chain connects TRBV11-2 to TRBJ1-3; a weak D match, TRBD1 (5 bases). The germline V gene encodes CDR1 SGHAT and CDR2 FQNNGV. The CDR3 runs 16 residues. The V gene lost 8 bases and the J gene lost 0 bases, with 17 bases spanning the gap.

This clonotype has at least ten counts. The rearrangement joins TRBV11-2 to TRBJ2-2; D might be TRBD2 (5 bases). Germline lookup yields CDR1 SGHAT and CDR2 FQNNGV. The CDR3 is 15 amino acids. Trimming took off 3 bases at V and 7 bases at J, with 15 bases between the two ends. The CDR3 DNA reads TGTGCCAGCAGCTTGCAATCGGGGTGGAGCGGGGAGCTGTTTTTT. Protein: CASSLQSGWSGELFF. The variable domain in full, with the rest retrieved from reference TRBV11-2 and TRBJ2-2, is EAGVAQSPRYKIIEKRQSVAFWCNPISGHATLYWYQQILGQGPKLLIQFQNNGVVDDSQLPKDRFSAERLKGVDSTLKIQPAKLEDSAVYLCASSLQSGWSGELFFGEGSRLTVL.

V is TRBV20-1 and J is TRBJ1-5; maybe TRBD1 (5 bases). The V gene's germline CDR1 is DFQATT and CDR2 SNEGSKA (reference sequence). This CDR3 has 14 residues. Trimming removed 0 bases at V and 4 bases at J, with 10 bases between. The CDR3 protein is CSAREVGGNQPQHF. CDR3 bases: TGCAGTGCTAGAGAAGTCGGGGGAAATCAGCCCCAGCATTTT.

The rearrangement joins TRBV3-1 to TRBJ1-1; D gene unclear. The ends were cut back, 4 bases at V and 7 bases at J, with 16 bases in the middle. Germline V gene lookup returns CDR1 LGHDT and CDR2 YNNKEL (reference sequence). This CDR3 spans 14 amino acids. The DNA for the CDR3 is TGTGCCAGCAGCCCCCAATGGGCCGGGCATGAAGCTTTCTTT. Encoded protein: CASSPQWAGHEAFF.

CDR3 nucleotide sequence: TGTGCCAGCAGCTTAGATGGGGGTCCCCGGAGGACTGAAGCTTTCTTT. This sequence encodes CASSLDGGPRRTEAFF. The chain uses TRBV13 and TRBJ1-1, with D possibly matching TRBD1 (5 bases). The CDR3 loop spans 16 amino acids. Germline values: CDR1 PRHDT, CDR2 FYEKMQ (reference sequence). The V gene lost 1 base and the J gene lost 5 bases, with 17 bases spanning the gap. Based on the CDR3 plus reference TRBV13 and TRBJ1-1, the full variable domain is AAGVIQSPRHLIKEKRETATLKCYPIPRHDTVYWYQQGPGQDPQFLISFYEKMQSDKGSIPDRFSAQQFSDYHSELNMSSLELGDSALYFCASSLDGGPRRTEAFFGQGTRLTVV.

The rearrangement links TRBV11-1 to TRBJ1-6; D ambiguous. Trimming took 3 bases from V and 0 from J, leaving 6 bases between them. The CDR3 consists of 15 residues. Germline V gene lookup returns CDR1 SGHAT and CDR2 FQDESV (reference sequence). The CDR3 protein is CASSFESSYNSPLHF. Here the CDR3 DNA reads TGTGCCAGCAGCTTTGAAAGCTCCTATAATTCACCCCTCCACTTT.

V gene TRBV11-2 combines with J gene TRBJ1-4; weak D call: TRBD1 (6 bases). Trimming cost V 2 bases and J 5 bases, with 15 bases left between them. Germline V gives CDR1 SGHAT, CDR2 FQNNGV. This CDR3 comprises 16 residues. Here the CDR3 DNA reads TGTGCCAGCAGCTTACCCCTGACAGGTGCCAATGAAAAACTGTTTTTT. Translated: CASSLPLTGANEKLFF.

The rearrangement links TRBV2 to TRBJ2-7; perhaps TRBD1 as D (5 bases). This CDR3 has 12 amino acids. Between the trimmed V and J ends, which lost 8 bases and 3 bases, there was a span of 11 bases. CDR1 is SNHLY, CDR2 FYNNEI, per germline. CDR3 region: CASGAQNYEQYF. DNA for the CDR3: TGTGCCAGCGGGGCCCAGAACTACGAGCAGTACTTC. The whole variable domain, remainder taken from reference TRBV2 and TRBJ2-7, is EPEVTQTPSHQVTQMGQEVILRCVPISNHLYFYWYRQILGQKVEFLVSFYNNEISEKSEIFDDQFSVERPDGSNFTLKIRSTKLEDSAMYFCASGAQNYEQYFGPGTRLTVT.